These 18 T cell receptor beta chains were all obtained from the same sample, sequenced in a study of radiation and T cells in renal cell carcinoma. Time point specified: blood 2 weeks post-SBRT. Treatment in this sample: 15 Gy SBRT to primary tumor, nephrectomy 4 weeks later. TCRdb keeps only in-frame clones here, not all; method: immunoSEQ multiplex PCR. The profile shows approximately 79,000 clones, roughly 87% of them singletons. The source was blood, collected from a patient whose treatment included radiotherapy and nephrectomy. The receptors were sampled from a man in his 60s with renal cell carcinoma.

The chain uses TRBV7-8 and TRBJ2-1, with 7 bases lining up with TRBD2. V shed 5 bases and J 2 bases; nucleotides not matched to a gene: 12. This CDR3 has 17 residues. The germline V gene has CDR1 SGHVS and CDR2 FQNEAQ. The CDR3 loop reads CASSLRATSEPYNEQFF. Here the CDR3 DNA reads TGTGCCAGCAGCCTCCGCGCCACTAGCGAGCCCTACAATGAGCAGTTCTTC.

This chain uses TRBV10-3 with TRBJ2-5; TRBD2 is a possible D gene (5 bases). V was shortened by 2 bases and J by 4 bases, with 8 bases between the two germline ends. The CDR3 runs 13 residues. Germline CDR1 is ENHRY and CDR2 is SYGVKD. DNA for the CDR3: TGTGCCATCAGTGAGCTAGCTCGAGAGACCCAGTACTTC. Protein product: CAISELARETQYF.

V gene TRBV15 combines with J gene TRBJ1-5; perhaps TRBD1 as D (5 bases). V dropped 5 bases and J dropped 4 bases, with 21 bases sitting between them. CDR1 and CDR2 from the germline V gene are LNHNV and YYDKDF (reference sequence). There are 17 residues in the CDR3. The CDR3 DNA follows: TGTGCCACCAGCGACCTAAAGCGGGCAGGGCCGAATCAGCCCCAGCATTTT. It specifies CATSDLKRAGPNQPQHF.

The chain carries TRBV25-1 and TRBJ1-4, with no clear D. V was pared by 3 bases and J by 8 bases, with 16 bases between. Germline V gene data show CDR1 as MGHDK and CDR2 as SYGVNS. This CDR3 comprises 15 residues. The CDR3 sequence: CASSEAGVLEEKLFF. The CDR3 DNA sequence: TGTGCCAGCAGTGAGGCGGGCGTACTGGAGGAAAAACTGTTTTTT.

The chain uses TRBV19 and TRBJ2-3; D perhaps matches TRBD1 (5 bases). The germline V and J ends were trimmed by 2 bases and 1 base, with 7 bases remaining between them. CDR3 length equals 14 residues. The germline V gene has CDR1 LNHDA and CDR2 SQIVND (reference sequence). CDR3 sequence: CASSIQGGTDTQYF. For the CDR3, the DNA is TGTGCCAGTAGTATACAGGGTGGCACAGATACGCAGTATTTT.

As for this clone: An end of the junction does not agree with germline; a read error may underlie this. The chain has TRBV4-3 and TRBJ2-3; possibly TRBD2 for D (6 bases). Germline V gene sequence: CDR1 LGHNA, CDR2 YSLEER. The CDR3 runs 13 residues. Here the CDR3 DNA reads TGCGCCAGCGGCCAAGGAGGGGCAGATACGCAGTATTTT. This gives the protein CASGQGGADTQYF.

This chain connects TRBV27 to TRBJ2-5, with D possibly being TRBD2 (6 bases). The V end lost 3 bases, the J end lost 9 bases, and 14 bases lay between the germline ends. Germline CDR1 and CDR2: MNHEY and SMNVEV (reference sequence). The CDR3 runs 13 residues. The CDR3 bases are TGTGCCAGCAGTTTCGTCGACGGAGGGGCCCAGTACTTC. This sequence encodes CASSFVDGGAQYF.

The chain recombines TRBV28 with TRBJ1-1, with 8 bases lining up with TRBD1. Germline values: CDR1 MDHEN, CDR2 SYDVKM. The CDR3 consists of 15 residues. J was trimmed by 5 bases and V by 5 bases; bases with no gene match: 10. CDR3 DNA: TGTGCCAGCAGTCCGAGACAGGGGAAACGGACTGAAGCTTTCTTT. Translated, it gives CASSPRQGKRTEAFF.

The rearrangement uses TRBV6-5 and TRBJ2-2; D is possibly TRBD1 or TRBD2 (7 bases each). The germline gives CDR1 MNHEY, CDR2 SVGAGI. The CDR3 is 15 residues long. The V end lost 7 bases, the J end lost 4 bases, and 16 bases lay between the germline ends. This CDR3 reads CASKGAGDGTGELFF. In DNA, the CDR3 is TGTGCCAGCAAGGGGGCGGGAGACGGCACCGGGGAGCTGTTTTTT.

The rearrangement links TRBV30 to TRBJ1-2, with D perhaps matching TRBD1 (5 bases). The V end was cut by 4 bases, the J end by 6 bases, with 15 bases between. There are 13 residues in the CDR3. Germline assignment: CDR1 GTSNPN and CDR2 SVGIG (reference sequence). The CDR3 spells CAWNLQGLHGYTF. The CDR3, as DNA: TGTGCCTGGAACCTTCAGGGTTTACATGGCTACACCTTC.

The genes are TRBV10-3 and TRBJ1-2, with D hard to call. The CDR3 totals 13 residues. The germline V gene has CDR1 ENHRY and CDR2 SYGVKD. Trimming removed 0 bases at V and 8 bases at J, with 10 bases between. CDR3 DNA sequence: TGTGCCATCAGTGAGTCAAGGGTTGAGGGCTACACCTTC. This sequence encodes CAISESRVEGYTF.

This clone was seen only once. The chain employs TRBV4-1 and TRBJ2-7; TRBD2 matches at 7 bases. Looked up from germline, CDR1 is MGHRA and CDR2 is YSYEKL. V dropped 1 base and J dropped 9; count of bases not matched to a gene: 6. The CDR3 is 13 residues long. The CDR3: CASSQGGRAGQYF. CDR3 DNA sequence: TGCGCCAGCAGCCAAGGAGGGAGGGCCGGGCAGTACTTC.

V is TRBV19 and J is TRBJ1-5; 10 bases match TRBD1. V was clipped by 7 bases and J by 6 bases; unmatched bases: 3. Germline V CDR1 and CDR2: LNHDA, SQIVND (reference sequence). This CDR3 has 13 residues. CDR3 DNA sequence: TGTGCCAGTACGAGGGACAGGGGTCAGCCCCAGCATTTT. This codes for CASTRDRGQPQHF. Together with reference TRBV19 and TRBJ1-5, the CDR3 gives the full variable domain: DGGITQSPKYLFRKEGQNVTLSCEQNLNHDAMYWYRQDPGQGLRLIYYSQIVNDFQKGDIAEGYSVSREKKESFPLTVTSAQKNPTAFYLCASTRDRGQPQHFGDGTRLSIL.

For the CDR3, the DNA is TGTGCCAGCAGCGTAGGGCCCCTTTCTAGCGGTCAGGCCGGGGAGCTGTTTTTT. It translates to CASSVGPLSSGQAGELFF. This chain connects TRBV9 to TRBJ2-2; 7 nucleotides line up with TRBD2. Germline V gives CDR1 SGDLS, CDR2 YYNGEE. The V gene end was trimmed by 0 bases and the J gene end by 6 bases; junction bases not matched to a gene: 14. CDR3 length: 18 residues.

The rearrangement joins TRBV7-2 to TRBJ1-2, with 7 positions matching TRBD1. The CDR3 has 15 residues. V trimming: 1 base; J trimming: 4 bases; junction bases outside the gene matches: 6. In germline, CDR1 is SGHTA, CDR2 FQGNSA. CDR3 loop: CASSLEPRTGYGYTF. CDR3 sequence (DNA): TGTGCCAGCAGCTTAGAGCCCCGGACAGGCTATGGCTACACCTTC.

The rearrangement joins TRBV18 to TRBJ2-7, with D unresolved. Looked up from germline, CDR1 is KGHSH and CDR2 is LQKENI. V was trimmed by 1 base and J by 5 bases, leaving 6 bases between them. This CDR3 comprises 12 residues. The DNA of the CDR3 is TGTGCCAGCTCACCACAGAAAAACGAGCAGTACTTC. It is translated as CASSPQKNEQYF.

The V call is TRBV6-6, the J call TRBJ2-7; D perhaps matches TRBD1 (6 bases). The CDR3 loop spans 14 amino acids. V shed 5 bases and J shed 6 bases, with 17 bases lying between them. Germline-derived CDR1 and CDR2 are MNHNY and SVGAGI (reference sequence). The CDR3 protein is CASSRTELPSEQYF. As DNA, the CDR3 is TGTGCCAGCAGTAGGACAGAACTCCCCAGCGAGCAGTACTTC.

The count of this clone is one. V and J are TRBV5-6 and TRBJ1-5; 7 bases are shared with TRBD1. Germline V gene lookup returns CDR1 SGHDT and CDR2 YYEEEE. With 4 bases clipped from V and 1 base from J, the junction kept 14 bases outside the gene matches. This CDR3 contains 18 residues. The CDR3 spells CASSASSRGGLSNQPQHF. For the CDR3, the DNA is TGTGCCAGCAGCGCGTCCAGCAGGGGGGGCCTAAGCAATCAGCCCCAGCATTTT.